This T cell receptor beta chain came from a study of a mutant IDH1 vaccine in newly diagnosed glioma. As for the study in general: Earlier therapy was either radiotherapy, temozolomide, or both, and most got both.

As for time point: week 35, safety follow-up. Topical imiquimod accompanied each vaccine dose, which consisted of 300 ug of mutant IDH1 20-mer peptide. Each patient was administered eight vaccinations, scheduled in weeks 1, 3, 5, 7, 11, 15, 19 and 23. The donors' diagnosis was new WHO grade 3 or 4 astrocytoma that was IDH1-mutant and ATRX-lost. V lost 0 bases, J lost 0 bases, and 10 bases lay in between. CDR1 is SGHRS, CDR2 YFSETQ, per germline. The CDR3 has 15 amino acids. This table comes from immunoSEQ multiplex PCR, and its TCRdb copy is limited to in-frame clones, with some not included. The table lists about 72,000 clones, roughly 80% of them singletons. On this clone itself: As yet, its antigen is unknown.

The chain is built from TRBV5-1 and TRBJ2-7; TRBD2 might be the D (6 bases). This TCR derives from a man in his late teens or twenties with glioma. The sample here was PBMCs, taken from a glioma patient whose treatment included an IDH1 peptide vaccine. CDR3 in amino acids: CASSLEGRLSYEQYF. The CDR3 region has the DNA TGCGCCAGCAGCTTGGAAGGGAGGCTCTCCTACGAGCAGTACTTC.